The rows below give T cell receptor beta chains drawn from one sample of a study of blood T cell repertoires in COVID-19. Repertoires were generated with immunoSEQ multiplex PCR, while TCRdb's copy carries only in-frame clones and drops some. The data contain 300,000 to 350,000 clones, around 89% of them singletons. Source material: PBMCs or T cells enriched from blood (not recorded which). The source of these receptors is a young woman with acute COVID-19. The CDR3 runs from the conserved cysteine through the conserved F or W. Fields, in order: clone size, J gene, D gene, V gene, CDR3 protein, CDR3 DNA. D genes are given only for firm matches. Clone size is given for some rows only: seen once, a few or many times, or a class if the clone is expanded.

abundance: NA; j_gene: TRBJ1-1; d_gene: NA; v_gene: TRBV11-3; CDR3aa: CASSFPRVNTEAFF; CDR3nt: TGTGCCAGCAGCTTCCCTCGGGTGAACACTGAAGCTTTCTTT
abundance: NA; j_gene: TRBJ1-6; d_gene: NA; v_gene: TRBV27; CDR3aa: CASSLPNNSPLHF; CDR3nt: TGTGCCAGCAGTTTACCCAATAATTCACCCCTCCACTTT
abundance: NA; j_gene: TRBJ2-7; d_gene: NA; v_gene: TRBV28; CDR3aa: CASEGAHEQYF; CDR3nt: TGTGCCAGCGAAGGGGCACATGAGCAGTACTTC
abundance: once; j_gene: TRBJ1-6; d_gene: TRBD1; v_gene: TRBV5-1; CDR3aa: CASSPDRDNNSPLHF; CDR3nt: TGCGCCAGCAGCCCGGACAGGGACAATAATTCACCCCTCCACTTT
abundance: NA; j_gene: TRBJ1-1; d_gene: NA; v_gene: TRBV11-3; CDR3aa: CASSLSDTRGRTEAFF; CDR3nt: TGTGCCAGCAGCTTAAGCGACACAAGGGGAAGAACTGAAGCTTTCTTT
abundance: NA; j_gene: TRBJ2-1; d_gene: NA; v_gene: TRBV19; CDR3aa: CASKERDYNEQFF; CDR3nt: TGTGCCAGTAAGGAGAGGGACTACAATGAGCAGTTCTTC
abundance: once; j_gene: TRBJ2-3; d_gene: NA; v_gene: TRBV15; CDR3aa: CATSSPPTDTQYF; CDR3nt: TGTGCCACCAGCAGTCCTCCCACAGATACGCAGTATTTT
abundance: NA; j_gene: TRBJ2-1; d_gene: TRBD2; v_gene: TRBV9; CDR3aa: CASSETSGTSGHQQFF; CDR3nt: TGTGCCAGCAGCGAGACCTCCGGGACTAGCGGACACCAGCAGTTCTTC
abundance: once; j_gene: TRBJ1-5; d_gene: TRBD1; v_gene: TRBV27; CDR3aa: CASSRTGLNQPQHF; CDR3nt: TGTGCCAGCAGCCGGACAGGGCTCAATCAGCCCCAGCATTTT
abundance: NA; j_gene: TRBJ1-5; d_gene: NA; v_gene: TRBV19; CDR3aa: CASSTTGNQPQHF; CDR3nt: TGTGCCAGTAGTACCACAGGGAATCAGCCCCAGCATTTT
abundance: NA; j_gene: TRBJ2-1; d_gene: TRBD2; v_gene: TRBV19; CDR3aa: CASSNLAGESYNEQFF; CDR3nt: TGTGCCAGTAGTAACTTAGCGGGAGAGTCCTACAATGAGCAGTTCTTC
abundance: NA; j_gene: TRBJ2-1; d_gene: TRBD2; v_gene: TRBV28; CDR3aa: CASSPLGGRSYNEQFF; CDR3nt: TGTGCCAGCAGTCCCTTAGGCGGGAGATCCTACAATGAGCAGTTCTTC
abundance: NA; j_gene: TRBJ1-1; d_gene: TRBD1; v_gene: TRBV25-1; CDR3aa: CASSEETGRNTEAFF; CDR3nt: TGTGCCAGCAGTGAAGAGACAGGGCGGAACACTGAAGCTTTCTTT
abundance: once; j_gene: TRBJ2-1; d_gene: TRBD2; v_gene: TRBV5-1; CDR3aa: CASSLVASGADNEQFF; CDR3nt: TGCGCCAGCAGCTTGGTCGCTAGCGGGGCCGACAATGAGCAGTTCTTC
abundance: NA; j_gene: TRBJ1-6; d_gene: NA; v_gene: TRBV30; CDR3aa: CAWRWGRDSPLHF; CDR3nt: TGTGCCTGGAGATGGGGGCGAGATTCACCCCTCCACTTT
abundance: NA; j_gene: TRBJ2-3; d_gene: TRBD2; v_gene: TRBV2; CDR3aa: CASARGRLAGVKDTQYF; CDR3nt: TGTGCCAGCGCGAGGGGTAGGCTAGCGGGAGTGAAAGATACGCAGTATTTT
abundance: NA; j_gene: TRBJ1-3; d_gene: TRBD1; v_gene: TRBV28; CDR3aa: CASIRGTVGNTIYF; CDR3nt: TGTGCCAGCATACGCGGGACAGTTGGAAACACCATATATTTT
abundance: NA; j_gene: TRBJ1-5; d_gene: NA; v_gene: TRBV5-1; CDR3aa: CASSEGGYSNQPQHF; CDR3nt: TGCGCCAGCAGCGAAGGGGGTTATAGCAATCAGCCCCAGCATTTT
abundance: NA; j_gene: TRBJ1-2; d_gene: NA; v_gene: TRBV28; CDR3aa: CASSTPTGYPNYGYTF; CDR3nt: TGTGCCAGCAGCACCCCTACAGGGTACCCTAACTATGGCTACACCTTC
abundance: NA; j_gene: TRBJ1-1; d_gene: NA; v_gene: TRBV14; CDR3aa: CASSQLRGPFLGAFF; CDR3nt: TGTGCCAGCAGCCAGCTCAGGGGCCCGTTCTTGGGGGCTTTCTTT
abundance: NA; j_gene: TRBJ2-3; d_gene: NA; v_gene: TRBV7-2; CDR3aa: CASSSQGSDTQYF; CDR3nt: TGTGCCAGCAGCTCCCAGGGGTCAGATACGCAGTATTTT
abundance: once; j_gene: TRBJ2-7; d_gene: NA; v_gene: TRBV3-1/TRBV3-2; CDR3aa: CASSQHPGREIYEQYF; CDR3nt: TGTGCCAGCAGCCAACATCCAGGACGGGAGATCTACGAGCAGTACTTC
abundance: NA; j_gene: TRBJ2-1; d_gene: NA; v_gene: TRBV10-1; CDR3aa: CASSEFQGSYNEQFF; CDR3nt: TGCGCCAGCAGTGAGTTCCAGGGATCCTACAATGAGCAGTTCTTC
abundance: NA; j_gene: TRBJ1-1; d_gene: NA; v_gene: TRBV19; CDR3aa: CASSILTFGASAFF; CDR3nt: TGTGCCAGTAGTATATTAACCTTTGGGGCGTCAGCTTTCTTT
abundance: NA; j_gene: TRBJ2-7; d_gene: NA; v_gene: TRBV29-1; CDR3aa: CSVGQPYEQYF; CDR3nt: TGCAGCGTAGGACAGCCCTACGAGCAGTACTTC
abundance: NA; j_gene: TRBJ2-2; d_gene: TRBD1; v_gene: TRBV24-1; CDR3aa: CATTGQGATGELFF; CDR3nt: TGTGCCACGACGGGACAGGGAGCCACCGGGGAGCTGTTTTTT
abundance: NA; j_gene: TRBJ1-2; d_gene: NA; v_gene: TRBV25-1; CDR3aa: CASSDHNRASRDGYTF; CDR3nt: TGTGCCAGCAGTGATCATAACAGGGCTTCTAGGGATGGCTACACCTTC
abundance: NA; j_gene: TRBJ1-5; d_gene: NA; v_gene: TRBV28; CDR3aa: CASSSRNQPQHF; CDR3nt: TGTGCCAGCAGTTCCAGGAATCAGCCCCAGCATTTT
abundance: NA; j_gene: TRBJ1-5; d_gene: NA; v_gene: TRBV5-1; CDR3aa: CASSQGTRDQPQHF; CDR3nt: TGCGCCAGCAGCCAAGGGACAAGGGATCAGCCCCAGCATTTT
abundance: NA; j_gene: TRBJ2-2; d_gene: NA; v_gene: TRBV24-1; CDR3aa: CATSDWRAPELFF; CDR3nt: TGTGCCACCAGTGATTGGAGAGCCCCGGAGCTGTTTTTT
abundance: NA; j_gene: TRBJ2-3; d_gene: NA; v_gene: TRBV7-2; CDR3aa: CASSFTGPPDTQYF; CDR3nt: TGTGCCAGCAGCTTCACAGGGCCCCCAGATACGCAGTATTTT
abundance: NA; j_gene: TRBJ2-1; d_gene: TRBD2; v_gene: TRBV28; CDR3aa: CASTSSGILSYNEQFF; CDR3nt: TGTGCCAGCACCTCTAGCGGGATACTCTCCTACAATGAGCAGTTCTTC
abundance: NA; j_gene: TRBJ1-2; d_gene: NA; v_gene: TRBV7-9; CDR3aa: CASNFGGRGYTF; CDR3nt: TGTGCCAGCAACTTTGGAGGGCGTGGCTACACCTTC